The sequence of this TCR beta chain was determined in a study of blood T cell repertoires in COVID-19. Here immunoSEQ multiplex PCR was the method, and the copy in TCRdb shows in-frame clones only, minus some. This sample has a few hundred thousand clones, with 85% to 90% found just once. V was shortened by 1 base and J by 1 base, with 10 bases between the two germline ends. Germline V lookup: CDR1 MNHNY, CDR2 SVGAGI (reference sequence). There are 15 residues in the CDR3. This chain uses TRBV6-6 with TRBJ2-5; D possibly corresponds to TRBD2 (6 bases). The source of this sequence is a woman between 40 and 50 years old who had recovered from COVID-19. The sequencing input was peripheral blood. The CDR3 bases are TGTGCCAGCAGTTACTGGCGGGGCGTCCAAGAGACCCAGTACTTC. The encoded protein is CASSYWRGVQETQYF.